This record covers a single TCR beta chain. The entry originates in a study of blood T cell repertoires in COVID-19. TCRdb keeps only in-frame clones here, not all; method: immunoSEQ multiplex PCR. Of approximately 90,000 clones listed, less than 90% are singletons. Sequenced sample: peripheral blood. The TCR comes from an elderly man with active or convalescent COVID-19.

The CDR3 here is CASTLQGNVKNIQYF. Here the CDR3 DNA reads TGTGCCAGCACCTTGCAGGGAAATGTCAAAAACATTCAGTACTTC. The rearrangement links TRBV7-2 to TRBJ2-4, with a possible D match to TRBD1 (5 bases). The V end was cut by 7 bases, the J end by 3 bases, with 16 bases between. Germline CDR1 reads SGHTA; CDR2 reads FQGNSA. The CDR3 has 15 amino acids. The entire variable domain, with the rest obtained from reference TRBV7-2 and TRBJ2-4, is as follows: GAGVSQSPSNKVTEKGKDVELRCDPISGHTALYWYRQSLGQGLEFLIYFQGNSAPDKSGLPSDRFSAERTGGSVSTLTIQRTQQEDSAVYLCASTLQGNVKNIQYFGAGTRLSVL.